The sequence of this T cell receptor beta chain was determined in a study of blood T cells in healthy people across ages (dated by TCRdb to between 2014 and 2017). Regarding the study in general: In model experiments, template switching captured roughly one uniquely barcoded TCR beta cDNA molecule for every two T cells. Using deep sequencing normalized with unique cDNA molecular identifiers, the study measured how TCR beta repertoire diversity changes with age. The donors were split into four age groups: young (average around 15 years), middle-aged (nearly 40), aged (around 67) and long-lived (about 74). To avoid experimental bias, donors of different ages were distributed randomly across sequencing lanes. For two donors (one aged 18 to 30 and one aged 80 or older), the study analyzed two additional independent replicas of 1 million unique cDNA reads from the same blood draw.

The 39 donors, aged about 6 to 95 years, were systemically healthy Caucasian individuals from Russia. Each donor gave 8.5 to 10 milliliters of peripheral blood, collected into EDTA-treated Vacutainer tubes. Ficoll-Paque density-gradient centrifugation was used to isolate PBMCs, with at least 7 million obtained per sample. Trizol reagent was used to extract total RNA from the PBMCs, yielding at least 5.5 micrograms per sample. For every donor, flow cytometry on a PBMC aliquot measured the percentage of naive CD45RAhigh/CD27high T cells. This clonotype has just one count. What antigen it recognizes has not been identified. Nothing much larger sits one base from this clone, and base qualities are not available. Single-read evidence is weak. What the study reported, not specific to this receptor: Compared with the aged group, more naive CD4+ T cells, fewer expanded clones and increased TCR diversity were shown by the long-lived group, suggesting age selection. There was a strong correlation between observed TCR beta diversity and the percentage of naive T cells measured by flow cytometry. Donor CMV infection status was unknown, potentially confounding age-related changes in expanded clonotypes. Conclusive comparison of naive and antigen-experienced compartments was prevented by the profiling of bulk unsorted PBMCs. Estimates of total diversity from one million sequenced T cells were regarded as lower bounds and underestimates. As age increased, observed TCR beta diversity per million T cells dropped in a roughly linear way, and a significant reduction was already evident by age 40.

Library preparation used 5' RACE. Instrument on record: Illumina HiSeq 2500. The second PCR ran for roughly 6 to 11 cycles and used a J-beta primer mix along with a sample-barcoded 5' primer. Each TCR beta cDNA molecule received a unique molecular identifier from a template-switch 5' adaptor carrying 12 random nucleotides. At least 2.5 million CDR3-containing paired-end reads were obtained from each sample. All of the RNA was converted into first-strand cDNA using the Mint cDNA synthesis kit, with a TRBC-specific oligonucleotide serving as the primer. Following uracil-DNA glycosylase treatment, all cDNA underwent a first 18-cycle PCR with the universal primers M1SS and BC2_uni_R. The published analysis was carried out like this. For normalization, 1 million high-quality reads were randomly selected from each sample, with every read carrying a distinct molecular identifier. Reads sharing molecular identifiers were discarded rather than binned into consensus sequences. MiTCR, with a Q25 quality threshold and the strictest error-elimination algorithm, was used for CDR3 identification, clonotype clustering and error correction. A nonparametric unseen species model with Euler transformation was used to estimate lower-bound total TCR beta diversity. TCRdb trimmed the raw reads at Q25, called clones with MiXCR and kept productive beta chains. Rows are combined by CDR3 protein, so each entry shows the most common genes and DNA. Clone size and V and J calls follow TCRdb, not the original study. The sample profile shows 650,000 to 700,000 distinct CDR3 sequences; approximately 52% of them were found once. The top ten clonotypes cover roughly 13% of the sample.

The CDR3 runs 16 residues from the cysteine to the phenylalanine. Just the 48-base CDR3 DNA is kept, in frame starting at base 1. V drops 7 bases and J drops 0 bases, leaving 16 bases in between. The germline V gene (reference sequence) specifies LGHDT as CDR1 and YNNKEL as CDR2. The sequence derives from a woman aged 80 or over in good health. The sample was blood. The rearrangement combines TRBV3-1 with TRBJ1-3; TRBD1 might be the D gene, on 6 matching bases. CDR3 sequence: CASTLLTGPSGNTIYF. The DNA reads TGTGCCAGCACCTTACTGACAGGACCCTCTGGAAACACCATATATTTT.